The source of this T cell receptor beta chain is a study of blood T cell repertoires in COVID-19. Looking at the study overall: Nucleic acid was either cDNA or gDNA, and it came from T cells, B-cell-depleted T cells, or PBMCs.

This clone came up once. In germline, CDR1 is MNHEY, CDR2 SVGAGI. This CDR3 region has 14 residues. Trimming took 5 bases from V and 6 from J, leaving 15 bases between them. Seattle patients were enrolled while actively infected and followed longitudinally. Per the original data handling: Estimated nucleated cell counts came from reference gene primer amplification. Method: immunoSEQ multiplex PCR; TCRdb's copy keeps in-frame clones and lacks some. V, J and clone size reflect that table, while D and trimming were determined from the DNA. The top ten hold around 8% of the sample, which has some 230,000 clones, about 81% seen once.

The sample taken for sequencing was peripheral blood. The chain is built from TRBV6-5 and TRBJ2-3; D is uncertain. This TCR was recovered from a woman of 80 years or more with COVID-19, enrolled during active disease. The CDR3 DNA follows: TGTGCCAGCAGTCGCGAGCTTCCCATGGATACGCAGTATTTT. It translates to CASSRELPMDTQYF.